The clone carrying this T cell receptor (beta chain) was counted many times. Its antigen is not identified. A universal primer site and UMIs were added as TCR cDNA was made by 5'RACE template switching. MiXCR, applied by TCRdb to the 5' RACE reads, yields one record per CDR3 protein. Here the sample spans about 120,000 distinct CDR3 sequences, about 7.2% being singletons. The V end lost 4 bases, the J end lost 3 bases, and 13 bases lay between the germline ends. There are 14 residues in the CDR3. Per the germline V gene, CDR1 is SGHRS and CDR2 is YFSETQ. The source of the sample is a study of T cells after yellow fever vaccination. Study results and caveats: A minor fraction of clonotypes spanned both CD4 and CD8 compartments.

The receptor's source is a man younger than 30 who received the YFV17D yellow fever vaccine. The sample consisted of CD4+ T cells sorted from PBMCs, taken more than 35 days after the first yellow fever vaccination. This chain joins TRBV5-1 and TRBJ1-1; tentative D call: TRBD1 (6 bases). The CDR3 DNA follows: TGCGCCAGCAGCCCAGGGGATGGGGACACTGAAGCTTTCTTT. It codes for CASSPGDGDTEAFF.